These 4 T cell receptor beta chains share one sample of origin, sequenced in a study of blood T cell repertoires in COVID-19. Repertoires were generated with immunoSEQ multiplex PCR, while TCRdb's copy carries only in-frame clones and drops some. The sample contains roughly 160,000 clones, roughly 80% of which appear only once. The sequenced material came from peripheral blood. The receptors shown here come from a man aged 18 to 29 with active or convalescent COVID-19.

V usage is TRBV11-2 and J usage is TRBJ2-5, with 12 bases lining up with TRBD1. This CDR3 is 17 amino acids long. Unmatched junction bases numbered 14, after V lost 6 bases and J lost 6 bases. Germline V lookup: CDR1 SGHAT, CDR2 FQNNGV. The chain's CDR3 is CASRLNPGTGGVKTQYF. CDR3 DNA sequence: TGTGCCAGCAGATTAAATCCCGGGACAGGGGGCGTAAAGACCCAGTACTTC.

In its sample, this clone was seen a few times. This rearrangement joins TRBV29-1 to TRBJ1-2, with D perhaps matching TRBD1 (6 bases). Germline-derived CDR1 and CDR2 are SQVTM and ANQGSEA. The CDR3 sequence is 14 residues long. The CDR3 reads CGSRRDNPNYGYTF. The CDR3 bases are TGCGGGTCACGACGGGACAACCCTAACTATGGCTACACCTTC.

This clone came up once. This chain uses TRBV6-5 with TRBJ1-1, with 9 nucleotides matching TRBD1. Germline V gene lookup returns CDR1 MNHEY and CDR2 SVGAGI. Losses at the gene ends were 5 bases for V and 1 base for J; bases not matched to a gene: 2. The CDR3 has 14 amino acids. The DNA of the CDR3 is TGTGCCAGCAGTATGACAGGGGGGAACACTGAAGCTTTCTTT. Translation: CASSMTGGNTEAFF.

CDR3 protein: CASSPDSYYGYTF. The CDR3 nucleotides are TGTGCCAGCAGCCCGGACAGTTACTATGGCTACACCTTC. This chain uses TRBV14 with TRBJ1-2, with D perhaps TRBD1 (6 bases). CDR1 and CDR2 from the germline V gene are SGHDN and FVKESK. The V end lost 4 bases, the J end lost 3 bases, and 9 bases lay between the germline ends. This CDR3 region has 13 residues.